Detailed here is one TCR beta chain. What it binds is unknown. This sample is drawn from a study of radiotherapy plus CTLA-4 blockade in lung cancer. Measured with immunoSEQ multiplex PCR; TCRdb has only the in-frame clones, and not every one. The table includes fewer than 65,000 clones, 84% detected once. Study-wide points: Blood-borne expansion of tumor-derived TCR clones followed radiotherapy plus ipilimumab. Interferon-beta and early blood T cell clone dynamics reportedly predicted response best.

Sequencing was performed on peripheral blood, taken from a patient treated with radiotherapy plus ipilimumab. The receptor's source is a human donor with non-small cell lung cancer whose response to radiotherapy plus ipilimumab could not be evaluated.

CDR3 region: CASSMSGLLTYNEQFF. As DNA, the CDR3 is TGTGCCAGTAGTATGTCGGGACTCCTAACCTACAATGAGCAGTTCTTC. The chain joins TRBV19 to TRBJ2-1; D possibly corresponds to TRBD2 (6 bases). With 3 bases removed from V and 2 bases from J, the gap between germline ends came to 14 bases. The CDR3 runs to 16 residues. Germline V gene data show CDR1 as LNHDA and CDR2 as SQIVND (reference sequence).